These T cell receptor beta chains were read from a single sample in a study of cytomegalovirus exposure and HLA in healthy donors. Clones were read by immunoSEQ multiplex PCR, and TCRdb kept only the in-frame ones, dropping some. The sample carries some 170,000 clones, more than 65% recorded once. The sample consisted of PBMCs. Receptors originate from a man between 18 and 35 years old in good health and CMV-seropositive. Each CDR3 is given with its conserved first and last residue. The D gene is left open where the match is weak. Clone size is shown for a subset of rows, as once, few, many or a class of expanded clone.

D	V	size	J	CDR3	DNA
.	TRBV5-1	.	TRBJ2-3	CASSSQGNTQYF	TGCGCCAGCAGCTCACAGGGAAATACGCAGTATTTT
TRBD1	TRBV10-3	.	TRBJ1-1	CAISELQGAKTEAFF	TGTGCCATCAGTGAGCTACAGGGGGCTAAGACTGAAGCTTTCTTT
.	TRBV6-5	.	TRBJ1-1	CASSVTGGTEAFF	TGTGCCAGCAGTGTAACAGGTGGCACTGAAGCTTTCTTT
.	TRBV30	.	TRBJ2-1	CAWSSPHNEQFF	TGTGCCTGGAGTTCCCCTCACAATGAGCAGTTCTTC
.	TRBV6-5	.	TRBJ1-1	CASSYGSGEAFF	TGTGCCAGCAGTTACGGTTCGGGGGAAGCTTTCTTT
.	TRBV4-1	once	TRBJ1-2	CASSQSTPNYGYTF	TGCGCCAGCAGTCAATCTACGCCCAACTATGGCTACACCTTC
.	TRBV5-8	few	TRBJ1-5	CASSSGQYSISSNQPQHF	TGTGCCAGCAGCTCCGGACAGTACTCGATTTCTAGCAATCAGCCCCAGCATTTT
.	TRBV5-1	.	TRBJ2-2	CASSLYAGNPGELFF	TGCGCCAGCAGCTTGTACGCAGGGAACCCCGGGGAGCTGTTTTTT
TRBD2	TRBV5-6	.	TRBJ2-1	CASTPGWGGDEQFF	TGTGCCAGCACCCCCGGCTGGGGGGGGGATGAGCAGTTCTTC
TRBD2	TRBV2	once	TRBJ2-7	CASKRDGSYEQYF	TGTGCCAGCAAGCGGGACGGATCCTACGAGCAGTACTTC
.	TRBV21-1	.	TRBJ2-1	CASIGPLVGGARFAVGNEQFF	.
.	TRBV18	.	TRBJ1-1	CASSPPDTTAFF	TGTGCCAGCTCACCTCCGGACACGACTGCTTTCTTT
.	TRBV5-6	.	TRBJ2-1	CASSPTSGYNEQFF	TGTGCCAGCAGCCCGACTAGTGGGTACAATGAGCAGTTCTTC
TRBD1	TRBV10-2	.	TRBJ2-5	CASRTGGSETQYF	TGCGCCAGCCGGACAGGGGGCTCGGAGACCCAGTACTTC
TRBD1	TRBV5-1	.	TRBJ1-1	CASSQGTGGTEAFF	TGCGCCAGCAGCCAAGGGACAGGGGGGACTGAAGCTTTCTTT
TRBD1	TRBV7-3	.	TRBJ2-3	CASSWTGGGTDTQYF	TGTGCCAGCAGCTGGACAGGGGGTGGGACAGATACGCAGTATTTT
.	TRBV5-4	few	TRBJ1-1	CASSSITLNTEAFF	TGTGCCAGCAGCTCCATTACATTGAACACTGAAGCTTTCTTT
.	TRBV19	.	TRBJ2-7	CASSMGGPSYEQYF	TGTGCCAGTAGTATGGGCGGGCCCTCCTACGAGCAGTACTTC
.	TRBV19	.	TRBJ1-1	CATRTENTEAFF	TGTGCCACCCGGACAGAGAACACTGAAGCTTTCTTT
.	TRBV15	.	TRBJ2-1	CATSITGRRYEQFF	TGTGCCACCAGCATCACCGGGAGAAGGTATGAGCAGTTCTTC
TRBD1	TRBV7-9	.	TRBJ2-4	CASSYRDSSNIQYF	TGTGCCAGCAGCTACCGGGACAGCAGTAACATTCAGTACTTC